The 30 T cell receptor beta chains listed next were all sequenced from one sample in a study of CD8 T cells in ankylosing spondylitis. Study-wide results and caveats: A motif of roughly 8 highly homologous TCR beta variants was seen as apparently characteristic of ankylosing spondylitis blood.

TCRdb processed the 5' RACE reads anew with MiXCR; each CDR3 protein has one entry. The table includes under 850,000 distinct CDR3 sequences, 19% detected once. These TCRs' antigens remain unknown. Sample: blood, either unsorted or a sorted T cell fraction (not recorded which). Receptor source: a male donor with ankylosing spondylitis.

The V gene is TRBV16, the J gene TRBJ1-5; the D is unclear. This CDR3 has 14 residues. In germline, CDR1 is KGHSY, CDR2 FQNENV. The ends were cut back, 1 base at V and 2 bases at J, with 6 bases in the middle. This CDR3 reads CASSQLSGNQPQHF. CDR3 sequence (DNA): TGTGCCAGCAGCCAATTGTCGGGCAATCAGCCCCAGCATTTT.

The chain couples TRBV5-1 to TRBJ2-2; D unclear. V was pared by 0 bases and J by 5 bases, with 14 bases between. CDR1 and CDR2 (germline): SGHRS, YFSETQ. This CDR3 has 16 residues. DNA for the CDR3: TGCGCCAGCAGCTTGGTAGCAGGCCCGAGGACCGGGGAGCTGTTTTTT. Translating gives CASSLVAGPRTGELFF.

This chain connects TRBV6-2 or TRBV6-3 to TRBJ2-2, with 14 nucleotides matching TRBD2. The CDR3 runs to 18 residues. V trimming: 2 bases; J trimming: 4 bases; junction bases outside the gene matches: 6. Germline V lookup: CDR1 MNHEY, CDR2 SVGEGT. The CDR3 loop reads CASSYPGLAGGRTGELFF. The DNA of the CDR3 is TGTGCCAGCAGTTACCCCGGACTAGCGGGGGGTCGCACCGGGGAGCTGTTTTTT.

This clonotype occurred a few times. The chain recombines TRBV9 with TRBJ2-1, with D tentatively TRBD2 (5 bases). Germline values: CDR1 SGDLS, CDR2 YYNGEE. This CDR3 contains 15 residues. V was shortened by 1 base and J by 0 bases, with 8 bases between the two germline ends. The CDR3 DNA follows: TGTGCCAGCAGCGTAACGGGGAGCTCCTACAATGAGCAGTTCTTC. Translation: CASSVTGSSYNEQFF.

The chain recombines TRBV3-1 with TRBJ2-5; 9 nucleotides agree with TRBD2. V lost 0 bases and J lost 2; bases outside the gene matches: 4. Germline V lookup: CDR1 LGHDT, CDR2 YNNKEL (reference sequence). This CDR3 comprises 16 residues. CDR3 sequence reads: CASSQDFAGGQETQYF. CDR3 coding DNA: TGTGCCAGCAGCCAAGATTTCGCGGGGGGGCAAGAGACCCAGTACTTC.

This clonotype has a handful of counts. V usage is TRBV6-5 and J usage is TRBJ2-3, with 11 positions matching TRBD2. This CDR3 comprises 17 residues. V trimming: 2 bases; J trimming: 2 bases; junction bases outside the gene matches: 6. Germline CDR1 is MNHEY and CDR2 is SVGAGI. In nucleotides, the CDR3 is TGTGCCAGCAGTTACGACTTAGCGGGGGGGACCACAGATACGCAGTATTTT. Encoded protein: CASSYDLAGGTTDTQYF.

This clonotype was counted only a few times. The chain links TRBV10-3 to TRBJ1-5; possibly TRBD1 for D (6 bases). V lost 2 bases, J lost 2 bases, and 10 bases lay in between. The CDR3 runs 15 residues. The germline CDR1 and CDR2 sequences are ENHRY and SYGVKD. Here the CDR3 DNA reads TGTGCCATCAGTGAGGGGGGCAGGGGCAATCAGCCCCAGCATTTT. Its protein is CAISEGGRGNQPQHF.

There are a few counts of this clonotype. The chain couples TRBV20-1 to TRBJ2-2, with TRBD1 matching 7 bases. Germline-derived CDR1 and CDR2 are DFQATT and SNEGSKA (reference sequence). With V trimmed by 6 bases and J by 1 base, 5 bases remained unmatched. The CDR3 is made up of 14 amino acids. CDR3 coding DNA: TGCAGTGCCCCGCACAGGGGGAACACCGGGGAGCTGTTTTTT. Amino acids: CSAPHRGNTGELFF.

The chain is built from TRBV20-1 and TRBJ2-3; TRBD1 agrees at 9 bases. J was trimmed by 2 bases and V by 4 bases; bases with no gene match: 7. The CDR3 is 15 amino acids. Germline assignment: CDR1 DFQATT and CDR2 SNEGSKA (reference sequence). The CDR3 sequence is CSAMTPQGATDTQYF. The CDR3 DNA sequence: TGCAGTGCTATGACGCCACAGGGGGCCACAGATACGCAGTATTTT.

The chain couples TRBV9 to TRBJ2-3; perhaps D is TRBD1 or TRBD2 (5 bases each). V lost 3 bases to trimming and J lost 4 bases, with 15 bases between them. Germline V gene data show CDR1 as SGDLS and CDR2 as YYNGEE. The CDR3 sequence is 15 residues long. The CDR3 sequence: CASSASGTPADTQYF. DNA of the CDR3: TGTGCCAGCAGCGCCTCCGGGACCCCCGCAGATACGCAGTATTTT.

The chain couples TRBV29-1 to TRBJ2-5; 11 positions agree with TRBD2. CDR3 length: 16 residues. Germline V gene sequence: CDR1 SQVTM, CDR2 ANQGSEA. The ends lost 3 bases at V and 2 bases at J; junction bases unmatched: 8. The chain's CDR3 is CSVERGLAVLQETQYF. CDR3 DNA: TGCAGCGTTGAGCGGGGACTAGCGGTTTTGCAAGAGACCCAGTACTTC. The entire variable domain, with the rest obtained from reference TRBV29-1 and TRBJ2-5, is as follows: SAVISQKPSRDICQRGTSLTIQCQVDSQVTMMFWYRQQPGQSLTLIATANQGSEATYESGFVIDKFPISRPNLTFSTLTVSNMSPEDSSIYLCSVERGLAVLQETQYFGPGTRLLVL.

The chain uses TRBV12-3 or TRBV12-4 and TRBJ1-2, with D perhaps TRBD1 (6 bases). The V and J ends lost 5 bases and 4 bases respectively, with 11 bases between them. The CDR3 runs to 13 residues. The CDR3 loop reads CASSRAGVYGYTF. The CDR3 DNA sequence: TGTGCCAGCAGTAGGGCAGGGGTCTATGGCTACACCTTC.

This clonotype has a handful of counts. The chain couples TRBV5-1 to TRBJ2-2, with D unresolved. The V and J ends lost 1 base and 7 bases respectively, with 14 bases between them. The CDR3 extends over 15 amino acids. Germline V gene lookup returns CDR1 SGHRS and CDR2 YFSETQ. CDR3 coding DNA: TGCGCCAGCAGCTTGTCCATTCCGCCGGGCGGGGAGCTGTTTTTT. Translation gives CASSLSIPPGGELFF.

There are a few counts of this clonotype. The chain couples TRBV10-3 to TRBJ1-5; D is unclear. The length of the CDR3 is 14 residues. Germline-derived CDR1 and CDR2 are ENHRY and SYGVKD. Between the trimmed V and J ends, which lost 3 bases and 6 bases, there was a span of 12 bases. The CDR3 sequence: CAISEPPFGQPQHF. The DNA for the CDR3 is TGTGCCATCAGTGAACCCCCCTTCGGTCAGCCCCAGCATTTT.

At least ten counts were recorded for this clonotype. This chain connects TRBV7-9 to TRBJ2-2; D gene uncertain. The CDR3 covers 11 residues. The V gene's germline CDR1 is SEHNR and CDR2 FQNEAQ (reference sequence). Trimming left V 7 bases short and J 4 bases short, with 4 bases between. The CDR3 nucleotides are TGTGCCAGCATTGGCACCGGGGAGCTGTTTTTT. Encoded protein: CASIGTGELFF.

This clonotype was observed a few times. This chain joins TRBV29-1 and TRBJ1-2; D ambiguous. The CDR3 runs to 13 residues. V lost 7 bases and J 7 bases, leaving 19 bases between the germline ends. Germline V lookup: CDR1 SQVTM, CDR2 ANQGSEA. The CDR3 loop is CSATGPYLSGYTF. The CDR3 bases are TGCAGCGCCACCGGACCGTATCTTTCTGGCTACACCTTC. Together with reference TRBV29-1 and TRBJ1-2, the CDR3 gives the full variable domain: SAVISQKPSRDICQRGTSLTIQCQVDSQVTMMFWYRQQPGQSLTLIATANQGSEATYESGFVIDKFPISRPNLTFSTLTVSNMSPEDSSIYLCSATGPYLSGYTFGSGTRLTVV.

The CDR3 DNA follows: TGTGCCAGCAGTTTCCAAACTAGCGGGGAAGACAATGAGCAGTTCTTC. Protein product: CASSFQTSGEDNEQFF. The rearrangement joins TRBV6-2 or TRBV6-3 to TRBJ2-1; TRBD2 matches at 10 bases. The CDR3 has 16 amino acids. V shed 4 bases, J shed 5 bases, and the junction held 8 bases outside the gene matches. From germline, CDR1 is MNHEY and CDR2 SVGEGT.

There are a few counts of this clonotype. V gene TRBV13 combines with J gene TRBJ2-1; D not resolved. V lost 2 bases and J 5 bases, leaving 13 bases between the germline ends. CDR1 is PRHDT, CDR2 FYEKMQ, per germline (reference sequence). The CDR3 loop spans 15 amino acids. As DNA, the CDR3 is TGTGCCAGCAGCTTATACCCGCTAGACAACAATGAGCAGTTCTTC. It is translated as CASSLYPLDNNEQFF.

The gene calls are TRBV5-1 and TRBJ1-1, with unresolved D. This CDR3 has 15 amino acids. Per the germline V gene, CDR1 is SGHRS and CDR2 is YFSETQ. Trimming took 0 bases from V and 5 from J, leaving 14 bases between them. CDR3 in DNA: TGCGCCAGCAGCTTGGATCCCCGGCTGGGGACTGAAGCTTTCTTT. Encoded protein: CASSLDPRLGTEAFF.

CDR3 amino acids: CAWAPGRDGDTQYF. DNA of the CDR3: TGTGCCTGGGCTCCGGGGAGGGACGGAGATACGCAGTATTTT. The J gene is TRBJ2-3, the V gene TRBV30; TRBD2 matches at 7 bases. Germline V gene data show CDR1 as GTSNPN and CDR2 as SVGIG (reference sequence). The CDR3 contains 14 residues. J lost 5 bases, V lost 5 bases, and 10 bases had no gene match.

This clonotype has just a few counts. The chain links TRBV20-1 to TRBJ1-1; TRBD1 is a possible D gene (6 bases). The CDR3 loop spans 15 amino acids. V lost 3 bases, J lost 1 base, and 15 bases lay in between. CDR1 is DFQATT, CDR2 SNEGSKA, per germline (reference sequence). CDR3 loop: CSARAFGQKNTEAFF. CDR3 nucleotides: TGCAGTGCTAGGGCCTTCGGACAGAAGAACACTGAAGCTTTCTTT.

This clonotype came up a few times. V and J are TRBV28 and TRBJ2-2; no reliable D call. The CDR3 is made up of 15 amino acids. Germline CDR1 is MDHEN and CDR2 is SYDVKM. V was clipped by 3 bases and J by 6 bases, with 14 bases between them. The CDR3 region is CASSFLAISSGELFF. CDR3 sequence (DNA): TGTGCCAGCAGTTTTCTGGCCATATCATCCGGGGAGCTGTTTTTT.

On this clonotype: This CDR3 is missing its conserved last phenylalanine or tryptophan, likely due to a read error. J is TRBJ2-7 and V is TRBV5-1; TRBD1 or TRBD2 may be the D gene (6 bases each). Germline loops: CDR1 SGHRS, CDR2 YFSETQ. V gave up 0 bases and J gave up 6 bases, with 13 bases separating them. This CDR3 spans 14 amino acids. For the CDR3, the DNA is TGCGCCAGCAGCTTGGGGGGGCTGGAGGGCGAGCAGTACTTA. Translation: CASSLGGLEGEQYL.

This clonotype was seen more than once but under ten times. The genes are TRBV28 and TRBJ1-5, with D perhaps matching TRBD1 (5 bases). Germline-derived CDR1 and CDR2 are MDHEN and SYDVKM. This CDR3 contains 12 residues. Between the trimmed V and J ends, which lost 8 bases and 4 bases, there was a span of 9 bases. The CDR3 coding sequence is TGTGCCAGCGCTGGGGGAAATCAGCCCCAGCATTTT. Protein: CASAGGNQPQHF.

This chain links TRBV20-1 with TRBJ1-1; the match to TRBD1 covers 9 bases. With V trimmed by 6 bases and J by 1 base, 9 bases remained unmatched. This CDR3 comprises 15 residues. Germline V lookup: CDR1 DFQATT, CDR2 SNEGSKA (reference sequence). In DNA form, the CDR3 reads TGCAGTGCCTTCTGGCCGGGACAGGGGAACACTGAAGCTTTCTTT. Protein product: CSAFWPGQGNTEAFF.

The rearrangement uses TRBV6-2 or TRBV6-3 and TRBJ1-5; D not resolved. The CDR3 has 15 amino acids. Looked up from germline, CDR1 is MNHEY and CDR2 is SVGEGT. Trimming stripped 3 bases from V and 0 bases from J, with 9 bases between. This CDR3 is CASSYRTLSNQPQHF. The CDR3 DNA follows: TGTGCCAGCAGTTATAGGACCCTTAGCAATCAGCCCCAGCATTTT.

This clonotype was seen only a few times. The chain combines TRBV29-1 with TRBJ2-7, with 8 bases fitting TRBD1. V trimming: 4 bases; J trimming: 1 base; junction bases outside the gene matches: 6. Germline CDR1 and CDR2: SQVTM and ANQGSEA. CDR3 length equals 14 residues. CDR3 amino acids: CSVAGDRKSYEQYF. In DNA, the CDR3 is TGCAGCGTTGCGGGGGACAGGAAATCCTACGAGCAGTACTTC.

This clonotype has more than one count but fewer than ten. The V gene is TRBV20-1, the J gene TRBJ2-2; D is perhaps TRBD2 (5 bases). Germline assignment: CDR1 DFQATT and CDR2 SNEGSKA (reference sequence). With 5 bases removed from V and 4 bases from J, the gap between germline ends came to 14 bases. The CDR3 runs 14 residues. Here the CDR3 reads CSAERPEGTGELFF. Here the CDR3 DNA reads TGCAGTGCTGAAAGACCAGAGGGCACCGGGGAGCTGTTTTTT.

This clonotype was seen more than once but under ten times. This chain joins TRBV20-1 and TRBJ2-2, with TRBD2 matching over 10 bases. Germline assignment: CDR1 DFQATT and CDR2 SNEGSKA (reference sequence). The CDR3 runs to 14 residues. Trimming cost V 6 bases and J 5 bases; bases outside gene matches: 6. Written as DNA, the CDR3 is TGCAGTGCCCACGCTAGCGGGAGAACCGGGGAGCTGTTTTTT. Its protein is CSAHASGRTGELFF.

V usage is TRBV4-1 and J usage is TRBJ1-1; D possibly corresponds to TRBD1 (6 bases). Germline V lookup: CDR1 MGHRA, CDR2 YSYEKL. The CDR3 has 16 amino acids. V lost 0 bases and J 1 base, leaving 12 bases between the germline ends. The CDR3, as DNA: TGCGCCAGCAGCCAAGAACCCCAGGGGACGAACACTGAAGCTTTCTTT. It codes for CASSQEPQGTNTEAFF.